This T cell receptor (beta chain) was found in a study of response to subunit inactivated influenza vaccine. Via MiXCR, TCRdb re-called the RT-PCR reads, giving one row per CDR3 protein. The profile shows 700,000 to 900,000 distinct CDR3 sequences, 21% of them singletons. CDR1 LGHNA and CDR2 YSLEER come from the germline V gene. Trimming left V 2 bases short and J 1 base short, with 15 bases between. The CDR3 is 17 residues long. This specimen was PBMCs from blood, taken roughly 5 days after vaccination. This TCR was recovered from a middle-aged man who received an inactivated influenza vaccine. The chain links TRBV4-3 to TRBJ2-4; D call uncertain. CDR3: CASSQRLGFAAKNIQYF. The CDR3 bases are TGCGCCAGCAGCCAACGCCTTGGGTTTGCGGCCAAAAACATTCAGTACTTC.